A selection of T cell receptor beta chains follows, all from one sample in a study of T cell responses to AZD1222 COVID-19 vaccine. Method: immunoSEQ multiplex PCR; TCRdb's copy keeps in-frame clones and lacks some. The sample records over 150,000 clones, 80% to 95% being singletons. The sample consisted of peripheral blood, taken 28 days after the second dose of the MenACWY control vaccine. Receptors originate from an adult who received the MenACWY meningococcal vaccine as a control. Both conserved end residues are part of each CDR3. Fields, in order: CDR3 length, V gene, D gene, J gene, CDR3 protein. The D gene is left open where the match is weak.

15,TRBV9,NA,TRBJ2-3,CASSRALTASDTQYF
12,TRBV30,NA,TRBJ1-3,CAYVGTGNTIYF
12,TRBV28,NA,TRBJ1-2,CASREGNYGYTF
15,TRBV7-9,TRBD1,TRBJ1-4,CASSRPTGYNEKLFF
13,TRBV20-1,NA,TRBJ1-3,CSASAGPVDTIYF
16,TRBV19,NA,TRBJ1-1,CASSTRNRVANTEAFF
14,TRBV5-1,NA,TRBJ1-2,CASSPGPSNYGYTF
13,TRBV19,NA,TRBJ2-2,CASWDTNTGELFF
13,TRBV30,NA,TRBJ2-1,CAWSAGSPGEQFF
14,TRBV28,NA,TRBJ1-1,CASSLRGLNTEAFF
14,TRBV3-1/TRBV3-2,NA,TRBJ1-6,CASSQGNSNSPLHF
15,TRBV18,NA,TRBJ2-5,CASSRLLAPQETQYF
15,TRBV5-4,NA,TRBJ2-4,CASSSSGAHNNIQYF
17,TRBV18,NA,TRBJ1-4,CASSLQQGGPTNEKLFF
14,TRBV19,NA,TRBJ2-7,CASSSQRQAYEQYF
17,TRBV10-3,NA,TRBJ2-5,CAISDQTGKRFQETQYF
14,TRBV4-3,TRBD1,TRBJ1-2,CASSQEPGGYGYTF
14,TRBV3-1/TRBV3-2,NA,TRBJ1-1,CASSALGGGTEAFF
13,TRBV27,NA,TRBJ1-1,CASSFGVSTEAFF
15,TRBV2,TRBD1,TRBJ2-1,CASISQGVSYNEQFF
13,TRBV7-3,NA,TRBJ1-1,CASSSQMNTEAFF
17,TRBV23-1,NA,TRBJ1-1,CASSQDCQKRLGTEAFF
13,TRBV7-9,TRBD1,TRBJ1-1,CASSSQGASEAFF
12,TRBV5-1,NA,TRBJ2-7,CASSLAGGLGRF
12,TRBV3-1/TRBV3-2,TRBD1,TRBJ1-1,CASRLGQAGPCF
13,TRBV5-1,NA,TRBJ1-1,CASSLSGDNGAFF
13,TRBV5-5,NA,TRBJ1-6,CASSLDGGKPLHF
19,TRBV5-1,TRBD2,TRBJ2-1,CASSYLAPAGGQGKNEQFF